Presented here are 3 T cell receptor beta chains from one specimen sequenced in a study of blood T cell repertoires in COVID-19. Sequenced by immunoSEQ multiplex PCR; TCRdb stores in-frame clones only, minus some. The sample consists of approximately 150,000 clones, roughly three quarters of them appearing once. The sequencing input was peripheral blood. These receptors all come from a man aged 45-65 years with active or convalescent COVID-19.

The rearrangement uses TRBV9 and TRBJ2-3; a possible D gene is TRBD1 (5 bases). V was trimmed by 4 bases and J by 3 bases, leaving 12 bases between them. Germline assignment: CDR1 SGDLS and CDR2 YYNGEE. The CDR3 consists of 14 residues. The CDR3 sequence is CASSSHQGTDTQYF. The CDR3 coding sequence is TGTGCCAGCAGCTCCCACCAGGGAACAGATACGCAGTATTTT.

The chain links TRBV29-1 to TRBJ2-7; 9 nucleotides line up with TRBD2. The CDR3 spans 13 residues. The junction had 7 bases not matched to a gene; V was cut back by 5 bases and J by 5 bases. Germline V gene sequence: CDR1 SQVTM, CDR2 ANQGSEA. The CDR3 DNA reads as TGCAGCGTTTCGGCGGGAGGGCCGAACGAGCAGTACTTC. Its translation: CSVSAGGPNEQYF.

The chain uses TRBV10-1 and TRBJ1-3, with 10 bases identical to TRBD1. Germline V lookup: CDR1 WNHNN, CDR2 SYGVQD (reference sequence). J lost 0 bases, V lost 7 bases, and 15 bases had no gene match. The length of the CDR3 is 19 residues. The CDR3 spells CASTTGTGANLNSGNTIYF. The CDR3 coding sequence is TGCGCCAGCACTACCGGGACAGGGGCCAACCTCAACTCTGGAAACACCATATATTTT.